Given below is one T cell receptor (beta chain) in context. The antigen is unknown. Method: immunoSEQ multiplex PCR; TCRdb's copy keeps in-frame clones and lacks some. The data show a few million clones, roughly 92% seen once. All participating donors were Caucasian adults from Nashville, Tennessee. This sample stems from a study of shared clonotypes between healthy human individuals. The CDR3 is 15 residues long. Germline V gene data show CDR1 as MNHEY and CDR2 as SVGAGI. Losses at the gene ends were 6 bases for V and 2 bases for J; bases not matched to a gene: 6. Study outcomes and limitations: The small donor group covered limited genetic and exposure diversity. The generation probabilities recorded for non-shared clonotypes fell below those of clonotypes shared by all four donors.

The source material was naive CD4+ T cells sorted from blood. Subset indicated: CD45RA+ positively selected. The sequence came from a man aged 18 to 29 in good health. This chain joins TRBV6-5 and TRBJ2-1; 8 bases map to TRBD2. The CDR3 nucleotides are TGTGCCAGCAGACCGACGGGAGGGCCCTACAATGAGCAGTTCTTC. This sequence encodes CASRPTGGPYNEQFF.